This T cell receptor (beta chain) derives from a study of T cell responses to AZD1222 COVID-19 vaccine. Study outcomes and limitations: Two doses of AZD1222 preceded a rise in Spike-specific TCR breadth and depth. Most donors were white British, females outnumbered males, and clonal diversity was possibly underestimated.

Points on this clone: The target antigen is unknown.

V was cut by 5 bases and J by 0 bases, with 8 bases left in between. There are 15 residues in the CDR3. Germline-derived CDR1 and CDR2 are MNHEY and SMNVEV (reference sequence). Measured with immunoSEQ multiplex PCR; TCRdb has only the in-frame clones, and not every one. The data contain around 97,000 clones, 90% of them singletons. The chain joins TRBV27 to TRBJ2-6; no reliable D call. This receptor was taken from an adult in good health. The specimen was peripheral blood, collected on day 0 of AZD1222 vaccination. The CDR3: CASSGQISGANVLTF. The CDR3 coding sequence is TGTGCCAGCAGTGGCCAAATCTCTGGGGCCAACGTCCTGACTTTC.